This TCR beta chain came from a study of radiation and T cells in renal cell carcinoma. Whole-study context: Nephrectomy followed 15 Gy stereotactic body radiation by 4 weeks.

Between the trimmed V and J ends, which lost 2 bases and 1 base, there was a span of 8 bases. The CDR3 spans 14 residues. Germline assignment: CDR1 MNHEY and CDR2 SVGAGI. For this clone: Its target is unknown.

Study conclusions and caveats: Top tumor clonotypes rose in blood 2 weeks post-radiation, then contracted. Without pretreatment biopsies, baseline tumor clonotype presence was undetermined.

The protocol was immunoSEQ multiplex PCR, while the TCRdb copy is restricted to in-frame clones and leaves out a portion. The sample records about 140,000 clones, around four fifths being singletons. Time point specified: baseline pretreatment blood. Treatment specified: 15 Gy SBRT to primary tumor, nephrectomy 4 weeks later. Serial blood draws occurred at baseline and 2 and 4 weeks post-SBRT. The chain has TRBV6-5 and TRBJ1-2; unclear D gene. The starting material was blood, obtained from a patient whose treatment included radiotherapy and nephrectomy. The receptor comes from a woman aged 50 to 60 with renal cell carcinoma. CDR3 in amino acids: CASSYHGVNYGYTF. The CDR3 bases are TGTGCCAGCAGTTACCACGGGGTTAACTATGGCTACACCTTC.